This T cell receptor beta chain appears in the sequencing data of a study of tumor and adjacent non-tumor tissue in lung cancer. Overall study findings and caveats: Tumor tissue had significantly higher TCR diversity than normal lung.

RNA was extracted from bulk tissue without any cell sorting. The normal lung tissue was taken more than 3 cm from the tumor edge. CDR1 is SGHAT and CDR2 is FQNNGV in the germline V gene. This CDR3 has 14 residues. The library came from three nested PCR rounds adapted from ARM-PCR protocols. TCRdb itself ran the multiplex PCR reads through MiXCR, one entry per CDR3 protein. The sample contains under 85,000 distinct CDR3 sequences, approximately 82% of which appear only once. On this clonotype: Its antigen is unidentified. One end of the junction fails to match germline, which may point to a read error.

This receptor was obtained from a man between 70 and 80 years old with non-small cell lung cancer. What was sequenced was distant non-tumor lung tissue. The V call is TRBV11-2, the J call TRBJ2-3, with D unresolved. The CDR3 DNA is TGTGCCAGCAGCTCACTGGGATTCTCAGATAGGCAGTATTTT. This encodes CASSSLGFSDRQYF.